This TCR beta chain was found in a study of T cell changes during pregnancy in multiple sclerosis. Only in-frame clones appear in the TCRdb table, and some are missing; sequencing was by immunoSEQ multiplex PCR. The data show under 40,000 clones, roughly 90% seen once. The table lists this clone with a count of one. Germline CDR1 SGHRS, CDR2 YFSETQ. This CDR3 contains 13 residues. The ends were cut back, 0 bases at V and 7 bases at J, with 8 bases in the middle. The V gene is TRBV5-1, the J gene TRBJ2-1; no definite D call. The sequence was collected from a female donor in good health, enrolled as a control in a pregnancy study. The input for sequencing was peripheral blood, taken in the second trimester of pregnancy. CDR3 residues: CASSLELGNEQFF. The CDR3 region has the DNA TGCGCCAGCAGCTTGGAGCTTGGTAATGAGCAGTTCTTC.